Here is one T cell receptor beta chain with its context. This clonotype has at least ten counts. Its antigen remains unidentified. Base quality data are lacking; no much larger clone is found one base away. The TCR beta CDR3 regions were amplified from RNA transcripts. For the first round of RT-PCR on the TCR CDR3, the HTBI primer set was used together with the Qiagen OneStep RT-PCR kit. Libraries were constructed in a second round of multiplex PCR, after which size selection and purification were performed. The libraries were sequenced on an Illumina HiSeq2000 using paired-end 100 bp reads. The study's processing was this. Raw data were processed with SOAPnuke, discarding reads with adapters, uncalled bases, mean Phred below 15, or no exact constant-primer or identifier match. High-quality paired reads were merged with COPE v1.2.5, and unique nucleotide sequences were defined as clonotypes. MiTCR v1.1 was used to align clonotypes to the IMGT TRBV, TRBD and TRBJ reference segments. Only V-J combinations with frequency above 0.0001, covering 98% to 99.2% of repertoires, were analysed. The TCS score was defined as F50 (clonal expansion) divided by E x V (chaos), with BLOSUM62-based TCRdist calculated between CDR3 peptides within each V-J. Welch's t-statistics and random forest reduced fewer than 550 V-J features to about 12, which were used in a naive Bayes classifier (R e1071). Starting from the raw public reads, TCRdb applied fastp trimming at Q25, assembled clones with MiXCR and retained in-frame beta chains. Every CDR3 protein is listed once, alongside the most common genes and DNA of its rows. The V and J calls were determined by TCRdb, not by the authors. This sample holds hundreds of thousands of distinct CDR3 sequences; less than 20% were observed only once. The ten biggest clones cover over 7.5% of the sample.

These data originate in a study of T cells in Graves' hyperthyroidism and ophthalmopathy (dated by TCRdb to about 2019). For the wider study: Peripheral blood was sampled at the time of initial diagnosis, prior to any treatment. To identify distinguishing TCR V-J signatures, a discovery cohort of around 100 patients was used, comprising 40 to 45 with Graves' ophthalmopathy and around 60 with stable Graves' hyperthyroidism. Whether ophthalmopathy could be predicted prospectively was tested in an independent validation cohort made up of 18 to 20 hyperthyroidism patients plus 17 patients who later progressed to ophthalmopathy. The 90 to 100 discovery patients were randomly divided into training and test sets at a 7:3 ratio. In over five Graves' hyperthyroidism patients, the study also compared T-cell repertoires from thyroid tissue with T-cell repertoires from blood. After blood sampling, hyperthyroidism patients were treated with methimazole at a starting dose of 30 mg daily, and ophthalmopathy patients were treated with high-dose intravenous methylprednisolone. TCR Vbeta CDR3 sequencing of some 140 peripheral blood samples (over 40 ophthalmopathy, 75 hyperthyroidism and roughly 17 progressor patients) is reported in the paper.

The CDR3 runs 17 amino acids, cysteine and phenylalanine included. Only the CDR3 region is kept as DNA, spanning 51 bases read in frame from base 1. CDR1 is given as MNHEY and CDR2 as SMNVEV, both from the germline V gene (reference sequence). Deletion took 5 bases off V and 0 bases off J, with a span of 17 bases between the germline ends. The investigation overall reported the following: In validation, the model predicted progression to ophthalmopathy with approximately 71% sensitivity and about 73% specificity, a median of 6.5 months before onset. Most expanded thyroid clonotypes (frequency above 0.001) were also detected in blood, suggesting blood repertoires may reflect thyroid immune responses. Sample size was not statistically predetermined, and blinding of investigators to group allocation was not performed. Ophthalmopathy was separated from stable hyperthyroidism by a 13 V-J signature model, with approximately 89% sensitivity and roughly 84% specificity obtained in cross-validation and 80%/75% obtained in testing.

Stable Graves' hyperthyroidism was defined as no progression to ophthalmopathy during 18 months of follow-up. Hyperthyroidism patients were aged 18 to 65 years and newly diagnosed, with disease duration of less than 2 months. Exclusion was applied to patients with uncontrolled infections, other autoimmune diseases, pregnancy or lactation. Diagnoses relied on clinical symptoms, serum thyroxine and TRAb, thyroid ultrasound and orbital computed tomography. PBMCs were isolated from 7.5 to 10 ml of fresh peripheral blood by Ficoll-Paque density gradient centrifugation. Total RNA was extracted using Trizol reagent, and RNA quality was assessed on an Agilent 2100 Bioanalyzer.

The chain was built from TRBV27 and TRBJ1-3; TRBD1 is a possible D gene, resting on 5 matching bases. Source material: blood. The sequence derives from a woman younger than 30 with Graves' hyperthyroidism. The CDR3 has the sequence CASSPGGPMYSGNTIYF. The DNA is TGTGCCAGCAGTCCGGGGGGACCGATGTACTCTGGAAACACCATATATTTT.